Listed below are T cell receptor beta chains from one sample, sequenced in a study of shared clonotypes between healthy human individuals. Here immunoSEQ multiplex PCR was the method, and the copy in TCRdb shows in-frame clones only, minus some. The table shows about 2.4 million clones, with around 90% occurring only once. Sequencing was performed on naive CD4+ T cells sorted from blood. The receptors here all came from a young man in good health. CDR3s include the opening cysteine and the closing phenylalanine or tryptophan. A D gene is named only where the DNA matches it firmly. A row's size may be missing; if present it is once, few, many or a size class.

v_call	d_call	clone_size	j_call	cdr3_length	cdr3_nt	cdr3_aa
TRBV5-1	NA	NA	TRBJ1-5	15	TGCGCCAGCAGCCCGGATGATGGGTCGAGTCAGCCCCAGCATTTT	CASSPDDGSSQPQHF
TRBV30	TRBD1	NA	TRBJ1-6	12	TGTGCCTGGAGTCAACAGGGGTCACCCCTCCACTTT	CAWSQQGSPLHF
TRBV19	TRBD2	NA	TRBJ2-5	14	TGTGCCACCACGACTAGCGGGGCGCAAGAGACCCAGTACTTC	CATTTSGAQETQYF
TRBV28	NA	NA	TRBJ1-2	14	TGTGCCAGCAGGGGGCAAGGGGAGGACTATGGCTACACCTTC	CASRGQGEDYGYTF
TRBV6-5	NA	NA	TRBJ1-2	13	TGTGCCAGCAGTAGAGATCAGGGAGGCGGCTACACCTTC	CASSRDQGGGYTF
TRBV5-1	NA	NA	TRBJ2-2	17	TGCGCCAGCAGCTCCTATAATCCCTCCGAGATAACCGGGGAGCTGTTTTTT	CASSSYNPSEITGELFF
TRBV12-5	TRBD1	NA	TRBJ2-7	19	TGTGCTAGTGGTTTGCGCCGGGACAGGGCACGACCCAATAGTTACGAGCAGTACTTC	CASGLRRDRARPNSYEQYF
TRBV21-1	NA	NA	TRBJ2-3	18	TGTGCCAGCAGCAAAGCGAGGGACTCCTACTCCTTCACAGATACGCAGTATTTT	CASSKARDSYSFTDTQYF
TRBV5-1	NA	NA	TRBJ2-3	14	TGCGCCAGCAGCTTGGGGTTAGCCACAGATACGCAGTATTTT	CASSLGLATDTQYF
TRBV28	NA	NA	TRBJ2-2	16	TGTGCCAGCAGCCCCTTGGGTACAGTTAACACCGGGGAGCTGTTTTTT	CASSPLGTVNTGELFF
TRBV5-1	NA	NA	TRBJ2-3	15	TGCGCCAGCAGCTTGGCGGTAGGGAATACAGATACGCAGTATTTT	CASSLAVGNTDTQYF
TRBV19	TRBD1	NA	TRBJ2-7	15	TGTGCCAGTAGTATAGATACAGGGGGAGCCTACGAGCAGTACTTC	CASSIDTGGAYEQYF
TRBV7-2	NA	NA	TRBJ2-5	14	TGTGCCAGCAGCCGAGGGACTCGTCAAGAGACCCAGTACTTC	CASSRGTRQETQYF
TRBV6-4	TRBD2	NA	TRBJ2-7	13	TGTGCCAGCAGTGACCGTCCGGGAGGGGAGCAGTACTTC	CASSDRPGGEQYF
TRBV30	NA	NA	TRBJ1-5	14	TGTGCCTGGAGTGTCGGGCATAGCAATCAGCCCCAGCATTTT	CAWSVGHSNQPQHF
TRBV18	TRBD1	few	TRBJ1-2	13	TGTGCCAGCTCGCCCAGGGGGTCGGATGGCTACACCTTC	CASSPRGSDGYTF
TRBV5-4	TRBD1	NA	TRBJ2-5	16	TGTGCCAGCAGCGCAACCGGGACAGGGAGGACCGAGACCCAGTACTTC	CASSATGTGRTETQYF
TRBV27	NA	NA	TRBJ2-5	13	TGTGCCAGCAGTTTCAGGGGTCAAGAGACCCAGTACTTC	CASSFRGQETQYF
TRBV18	TRBD1	NA	TRBJ1-2	14	TGTGCCAGCTCGCTGGGACAGGGAACGGACGGCTACACCTTC	CASSLGQGTDGYTF
TRBV6-5	NA	NA	TRBJ1-1	15	TGTGCCAGCAGCAAACCCTCATCTGGGGACACTGAAGCTTTCTTT	CASSKPSSGDTEAFF
TRBV7-2	TRBD2	NA	TRBJ2-5	13	TGTGCCAGCGGCGGGAGGGCCGGGGAGACCCAGTACTTC	CASGGRAGETQYF
TRBV19	TRBD1	NA	TRBJ1-4	15	TGTGCCAGTAGTAGCGAGCCGGGGACAGCAAAAAAACTGTTTTTT	CASSSEPGTAKKLFF
TRBV5-4	TRBD1	once	TRBJ2-7	15	TGTGCCAGCAGCGATCCTCGGGACAGCTCCTACGAGCAGTACTTC	CASSDPRDSSYEQYF
TRBV2	TRBD1	NA	TRBJ2-7	13	TGTGCCAGCAGCAAGGGACAGCCTTACGAGCAGTACTTC	CASSKGQPYEQYF
TRBV21-1	NA	NA	TRBJ2-7	13	TGTGCCAGCAGCACGAGGGTGCGCCACGAGCAGTACTTC	CASSTRVRHEQYF
TRBV7-7	NA	NA	TRBJ1-1	13	TGTGCTAGCAGCTTACAAGTGAACACTGAAGCTTTCTTT	CASSLQVNTEAFF
TRBV7-8	TRBD1	NA	TRBJ1-3	17	TGTGCCAGCAGCCCCCGGACAGGGGGTAGCTCTGGAAACACCATATATTTT	CASSPRTGGSSGNTIYF
TRBV5-5	NA	NA	TRBJ1-4	14	TGTGCCAGCAGCCGCAGTATCGTGGGAGAAAAACTGTTTTTT	CASSRSIVGEKLFF
TRBV5-5	NA	NA	TRBJ1-4	16	TGTGCCAGCAGCTTGGTCGTGAGAACTACTAATGAAAAACTGTTTTTT	CASSLVVRTTNEKLFF
TRBV7-8	NA	NA	TRBJ1-4	14	TGTGCCAGCAGCCTAGACAGTACCAATGAAAAACTGTTTTTT	CASSLDSTNEKLFF
TRBV6-6	NA	once	TRBJ2-7	12	TGTGCCAGCAGTGTCCGAAGGGACGAGCAGTACTTC	CASSVRRDEQYF
TRBV28	TRBD1	NA	TRBJ1-5	13	TGTGCCAGCGGAGGACAGGGCCATCAGCCCCAGCATTTT	CASGGQGHQPQHF
TRBV19	NA	NA	TRBJ1-3	15	TGTGCCAGTACAACCAAAGGGGCCTCTGGAAACACCATATATTTT	CASTTKGASGNTIYF
TRBV5-1	NA	NA	TRBJ2-5	12	TGCGCCAGCAGCTTAAGGGAGGAGACCCAGTACTTC	CASSLREETQYF
TRBV19	NA	NA	TRBJ1-2	15	TGTGCCAGTAAATTGACGGCAGGAGCTAACTATGGCTACACCTTC	CASKLTAGANYGYTF
TRBV18	NA	NA	TRBJ2-7	13	TGTGCCAGCTCACCCCCCGTAGGGGACGAGCAGTACTTC	CASSPPVGDEQYF
TRBV6-4	NA	NA	TRBJ2-7	13	TGTGCCAGCAGTGTATCACAGGGCTACGAGCAGTACTTC	CASSVSQGYEQYF
TRBV27	NA	NA	TRBJ2-1	15	TGTGCCAGCAGTCCCAGGGTCGGGGCCTACAATGAGCAGTTCTTC	CASSPRVGAYNEQFF
TRBV7-2	NA	NA	TRBJ1-3	17	TGTGCCAGCAGCTTTACGGTATCGGGGGCGTCCGGAAACACCATATATTTT	CASSFTVSGASGNTIYF
TRBV6-1	TRBD1	NA	TRBJ2-7	13	TGTGCCAGCAGAGGACAGGGATCCTACGAGCAGTACTTC	CASRGQGSYEQYF
TRBV5-1	NA	NA	TRBJ2-7	14	TGCGCCAGCAGCTTTAACAGGGTATCCTACGAGCAGTACTTC	CASSFNRVSYEQYF
TRBV7-9	TRBD1	NA	TRBJ1-3	16	TGTGCCAGCAGCTTAACAGGGGGCTTATCTGGAAACACCATATATTTT	CASSLTGGLSGNTIYF
TRBV4-3	NA	NA	TRBJ1-1	17	TGCGCCAGCAGCCAAGACCCGCTCCATGGCGGAGACACTGAAGCTTTCTTT	CASSQDPLHGGDTEAFF
TRBV6-1	NA	few	TRBJ1-1	11	TGTGCCAGCAGTGAAGCTACTGAAGCTTTCTTT	CASSEATEAFF
TRBV7-2	TRBD1	NA	TRBJ2-7	16	TGTGCCAGCAGCTTAGGGTCCGACAGGGGGTCCTACGAGCAGTACTTC	CASSLGSDRGSYEQYF
TRBV25-1	NA	NA	TRBJ2-3	15	TGTGCCAGCAGTGAAGCGGGTGTGGACACAGATACGCAGTATTTT	CASSEAGVDTDTQYF